This TCR beta chain was identified in a study of T-cell reconstitution after alpha-beta-depleted transplantation in children. Study-wide results and caveats: Surviving recipient T cells and thymic progenitors produced the high day-60 TCRbeta diversity seen in some patients. Approximately two months post-transplant, alpha-beta T cells reportedly originated from several hundred expanded graft clones.

A note on this clonotype: Its antigen remains unidentified.

Unique molecular identifiers were incorporated into the prepared TCRbeta library. MiXCR was run by TCRdb on the PCR reads, yielding one entry per CDR3 protein. Of about 580,000 distinct CDR3 sequences in the sample, approximately 22% are singletons; the top ten hold approximately 14%. The sequence was obtained from a boy in the first two years of life who had a stem cell transplant for acute myeloid leukemia, so the T cells may come from the graft donor. The source was PBMCs, mostly from graft donor cells, collected 360 days after TCRalphabeta/CD19-depleted stem cell transplant.

The CDR3 reads CSARSLGEETQYF. CDR3 in DNA: TGCAGTGCTAGATCCCTAGGGGAAGAGACCCAGTACTTC. The chain carries TRBV20-1 and TRBJ2-5; tentatively, D is TRBD1 (5 bases). Trimming shortened V by 2 bases and J by 3 bases, and 10 bases separated the two germline ends. Germline V gives CDR1 DFQATT, CDR2 SNEGSKA (reference sequence). CDR3 length: 13 residues.